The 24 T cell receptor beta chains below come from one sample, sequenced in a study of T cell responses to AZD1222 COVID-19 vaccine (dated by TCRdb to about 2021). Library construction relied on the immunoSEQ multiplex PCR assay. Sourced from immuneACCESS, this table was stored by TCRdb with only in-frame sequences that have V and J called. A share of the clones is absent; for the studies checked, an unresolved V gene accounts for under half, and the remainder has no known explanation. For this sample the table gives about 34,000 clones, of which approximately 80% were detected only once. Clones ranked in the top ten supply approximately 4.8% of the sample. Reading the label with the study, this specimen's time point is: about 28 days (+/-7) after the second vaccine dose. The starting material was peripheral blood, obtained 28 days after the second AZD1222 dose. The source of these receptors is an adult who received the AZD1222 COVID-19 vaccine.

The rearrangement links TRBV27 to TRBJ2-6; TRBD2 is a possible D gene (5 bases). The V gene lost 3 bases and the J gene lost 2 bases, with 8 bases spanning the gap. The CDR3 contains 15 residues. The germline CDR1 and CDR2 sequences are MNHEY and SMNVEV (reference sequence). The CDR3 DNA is TGTGCCAGCAGTTTTAAGGGAGCTGGGGCCAACGTCCTGACTTTC. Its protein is CASSFKGAGANVLTF.

In DNA, the CDR3 is TGTGCCAGCTCACCCACAGGGTCTCGGGGTCAGCCCCAGCATTTT. This translates into CASSPTGSRGQPQHF. This sequence joins TRBV18 and TRBJ1-5, with D possibly TRBD1 on 6 matching bases. With 3 bases removed from V and 6 bases from J, the gap between germline ends came to 15 bases. Germline CDR1 is KGHSH and CDR2 is LQKENI. The CDR3 length is 15 residues.

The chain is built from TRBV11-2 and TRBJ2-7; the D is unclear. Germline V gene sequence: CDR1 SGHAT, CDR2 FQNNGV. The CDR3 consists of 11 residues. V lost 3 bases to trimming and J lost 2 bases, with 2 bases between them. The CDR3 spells CASSFAYEQYF. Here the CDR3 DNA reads TGTGCCAGCAGCTTCGCCTACGAGCAGTACTTC.

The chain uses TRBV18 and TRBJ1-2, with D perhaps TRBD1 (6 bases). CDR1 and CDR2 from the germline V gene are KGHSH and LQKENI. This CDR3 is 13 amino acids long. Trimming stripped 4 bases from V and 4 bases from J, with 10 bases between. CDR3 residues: CASSRGHPYGYTF. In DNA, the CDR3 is TGTGCCAGCTCACGGGGACACCCCTATGGCTACACCTTC. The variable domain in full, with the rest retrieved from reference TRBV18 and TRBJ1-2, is NAGVMQNPRHLVRRRGQEARLRCSPMKGHSHVYWYRQLPEEGLKFMVYLQKENIIDESGMPKERFSAEFPKEGPSILRIQQVVRGDSAAYFCASSRGHPYGYTFGSGTRLTVV.

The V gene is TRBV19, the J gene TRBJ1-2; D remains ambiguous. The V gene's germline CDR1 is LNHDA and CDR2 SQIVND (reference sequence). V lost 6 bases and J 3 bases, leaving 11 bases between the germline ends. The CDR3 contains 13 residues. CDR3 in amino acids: CASRNRDHYGYTF. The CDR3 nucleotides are TGTGCCAGTAGAAATAGGGATCACTATGGCTACACCTTC.

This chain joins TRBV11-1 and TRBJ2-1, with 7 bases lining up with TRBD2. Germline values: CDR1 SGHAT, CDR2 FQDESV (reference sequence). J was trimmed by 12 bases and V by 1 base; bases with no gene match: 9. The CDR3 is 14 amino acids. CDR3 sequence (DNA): TGTGCCAGCAGCTTAGGGGGTAGGGAGGGGTGGCAGTTCTTC. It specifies CASSLGGREGWQFF.

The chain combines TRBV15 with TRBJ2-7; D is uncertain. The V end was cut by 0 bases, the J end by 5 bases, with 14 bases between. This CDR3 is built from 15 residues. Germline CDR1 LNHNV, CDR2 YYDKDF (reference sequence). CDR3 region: CATSRDIWGFHEQYF. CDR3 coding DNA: TGTGCCACCAGCAGAGATATTTGGGGTTTCCACGAGCAGTACTTC.

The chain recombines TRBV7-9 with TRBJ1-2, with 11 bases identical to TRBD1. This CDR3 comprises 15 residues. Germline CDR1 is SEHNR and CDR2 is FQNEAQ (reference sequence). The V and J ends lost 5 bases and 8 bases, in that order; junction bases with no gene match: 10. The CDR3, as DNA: TGTGCCAGCAGCGCTGCGGACAGGGGGCACGTGGGCTACACCTTC. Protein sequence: CASSAADRGHVGYTF. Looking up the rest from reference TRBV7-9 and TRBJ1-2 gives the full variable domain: DTGVSQNPRHKITKRGQNVTFRCDPISEHNRLYWYRQTLGQGPEFLTYFQNEAQLEKSRLLSDRFSAERPKGSFSTLEIQRTEQGDSAMYLCASSAADRGHVGYTFGSGTRLTVV.

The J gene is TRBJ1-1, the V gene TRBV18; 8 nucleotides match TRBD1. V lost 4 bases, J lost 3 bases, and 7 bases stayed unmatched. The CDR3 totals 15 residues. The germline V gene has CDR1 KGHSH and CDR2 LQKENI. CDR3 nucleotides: TGTGCCAGCTCACTCCGGACAGGGAAGGACACTGAAGCTTTCTTT. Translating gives CASSLRTGKDTEAFF.

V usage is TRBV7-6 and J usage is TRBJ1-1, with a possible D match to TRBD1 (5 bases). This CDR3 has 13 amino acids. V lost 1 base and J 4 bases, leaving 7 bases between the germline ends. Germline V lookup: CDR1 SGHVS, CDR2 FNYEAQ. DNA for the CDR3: TGTGCCAGCAGCTTAGGGGGGGTCACTGAAGCTTTCTTT. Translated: CASSLGGVTEAFF.

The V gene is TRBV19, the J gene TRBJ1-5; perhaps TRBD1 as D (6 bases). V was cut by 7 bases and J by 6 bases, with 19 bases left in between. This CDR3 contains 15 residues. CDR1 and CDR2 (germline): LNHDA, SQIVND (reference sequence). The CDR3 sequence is CASTPAGGASQPQHF. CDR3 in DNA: TGTGCCAGTACCCCCGCGGGGGGCGCGTCTCAGCCCCAGCATTTT.

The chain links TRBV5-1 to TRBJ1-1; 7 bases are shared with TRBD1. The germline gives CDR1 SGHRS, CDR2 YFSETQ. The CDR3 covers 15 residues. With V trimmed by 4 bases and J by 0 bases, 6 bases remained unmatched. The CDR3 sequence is CASSQTGELNTEAFF. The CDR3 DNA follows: TGCGCCAGCAGCCAAACAGGGGAGCTGAACACTGAAGCTTTCTTT. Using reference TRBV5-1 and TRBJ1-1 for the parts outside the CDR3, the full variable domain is KAGVTQTPRYLIKTRGQQVTLSCSPISGHRSVSWYQQTPGQGLQFLFEYFSETQRNKGNFPGRFSGRQFSNSRSEMNVSTLELGDSALYLCASSQTGELNTEAFFGQGTRLTVV.

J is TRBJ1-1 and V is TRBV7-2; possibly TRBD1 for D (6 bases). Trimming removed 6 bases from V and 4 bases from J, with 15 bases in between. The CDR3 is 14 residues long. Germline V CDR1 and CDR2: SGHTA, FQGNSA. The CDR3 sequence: CASRGTGRGTEAFF. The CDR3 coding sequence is TGTGCCAGCAGAGGTACAGGGAGGGGCACTGAAGCTTTCTTT.

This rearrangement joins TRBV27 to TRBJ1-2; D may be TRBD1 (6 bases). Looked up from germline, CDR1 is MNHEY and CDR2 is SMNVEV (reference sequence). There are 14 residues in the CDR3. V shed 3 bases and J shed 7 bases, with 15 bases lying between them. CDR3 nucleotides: TGTGCCAGCAGTTTCTATGGACAGTCCGGTGGCTACACCTTC. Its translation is CASSFYGQSGGYTF.

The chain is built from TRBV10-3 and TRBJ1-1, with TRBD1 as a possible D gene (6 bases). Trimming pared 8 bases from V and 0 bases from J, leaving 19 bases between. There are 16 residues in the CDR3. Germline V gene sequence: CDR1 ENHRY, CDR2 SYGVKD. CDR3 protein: CAIASRGGGMNTEAFF. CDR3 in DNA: TGTGCCATCGCCTCCCGAGGAGGGGGGATGAACACTGAAGCTTTCTTT.

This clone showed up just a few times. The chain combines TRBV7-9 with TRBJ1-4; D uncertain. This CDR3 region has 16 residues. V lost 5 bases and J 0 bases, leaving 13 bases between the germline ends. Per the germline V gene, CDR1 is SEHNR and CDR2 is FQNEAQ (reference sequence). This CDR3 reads CASSPHTDPTNEKLFF. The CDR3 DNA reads TGTGCCAGCAGCCCCCATACAGACCCAACTAATGAAAAACTGTTTTTT.

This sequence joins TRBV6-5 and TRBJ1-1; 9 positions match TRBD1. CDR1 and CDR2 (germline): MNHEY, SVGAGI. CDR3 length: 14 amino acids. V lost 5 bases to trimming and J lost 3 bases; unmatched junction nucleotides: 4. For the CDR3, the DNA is TGTGCCAGCAGTAAGACAGGGGGTTACACTGAAGCTTTCTTT. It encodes CASSKTGGYTEAFF.

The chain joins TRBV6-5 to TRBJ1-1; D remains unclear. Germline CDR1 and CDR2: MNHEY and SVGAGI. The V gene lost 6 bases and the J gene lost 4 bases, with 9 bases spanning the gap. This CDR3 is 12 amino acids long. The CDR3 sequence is CASRGQATEAFF. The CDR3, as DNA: TGTGCCAGCAGGGGCCAGGCCACTGAAGCTTTCTTT.

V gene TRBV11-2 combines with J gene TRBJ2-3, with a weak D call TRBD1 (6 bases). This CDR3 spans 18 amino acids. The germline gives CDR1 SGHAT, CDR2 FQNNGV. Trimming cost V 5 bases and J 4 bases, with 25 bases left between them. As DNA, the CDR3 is TGTGCCAGCAGCGTTAGACAGGTACCCGAACAAGGGGCAGATACGCAGTATTTT. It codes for CASSVRQVPEQGADTQYF.

The CDR3 sequence: CASSLTGSVGYTF. DNA of the CDR3: TGCGCCAGCAGCTTGACAGGTTCCGTTGGCTACACCTTC. This chain connects TRBV5-1 to TRBJ1-2; tentatively, D is TRBD1 (5 bases). The germline V gene has CDR1 SGHRS and CDR2 YFSETQ. V dropped 1 base and J dropped 7 bases, with 11 bases sitting between them. The CDR3 runs 13 residues.

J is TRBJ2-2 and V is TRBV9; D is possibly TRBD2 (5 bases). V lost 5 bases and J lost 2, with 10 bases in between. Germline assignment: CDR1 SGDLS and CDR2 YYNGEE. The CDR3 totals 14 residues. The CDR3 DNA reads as TGTGCCAGCAGAGGGAGCACAAACACCGGGGAGCTGTTTTTT. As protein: CASRGSTNTGELFF.

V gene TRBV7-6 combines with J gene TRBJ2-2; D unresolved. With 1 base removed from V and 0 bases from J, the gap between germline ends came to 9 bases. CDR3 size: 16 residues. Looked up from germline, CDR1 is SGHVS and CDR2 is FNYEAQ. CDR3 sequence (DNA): TGTGCCAGCAGCTTAGTCCACACCGCGAACACCGGGGAGCTGTTTTTT. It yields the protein CASSLVHTANTGELFF.

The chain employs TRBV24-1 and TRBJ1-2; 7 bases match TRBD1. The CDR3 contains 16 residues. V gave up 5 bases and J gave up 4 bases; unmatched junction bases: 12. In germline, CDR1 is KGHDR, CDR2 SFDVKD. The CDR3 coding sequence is TGTGCCACCAGTGGCTCGACAGGGAGGGCACTCTATGGCTACACCTTC. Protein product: CATSGSTGRALYGYTF.

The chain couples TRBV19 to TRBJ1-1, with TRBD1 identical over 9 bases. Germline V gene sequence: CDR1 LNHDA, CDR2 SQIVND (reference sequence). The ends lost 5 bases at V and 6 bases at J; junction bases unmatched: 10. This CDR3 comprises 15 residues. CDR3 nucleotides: TGTGCCAGTAGTTTCTCGACAGGGGGGGCCGCTGAAGCTTTCTTT. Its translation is CASSFSTGGAAEAFF.